This T cell receptor (beta chain) stems from a study of regulatory T cells in long-lasting Graves disease. TCR beta libraries were built with iRepertoire HTBI primers and Arm-PCR of CDR3 regions. A single record per CDR3 protein comes from TCRdb applying MiXCR to the multiplex PCR reads. The sample shows about 460,000 distinct CDR3 sequences, approximately 15% of them seen only once. Note on this clonotype: Compared with germline, one end of the junction differs, possibly owing to a read error.

Regarding time point: newly diagnosed GD, antithyroid drugs for less than 3 months. From PBMCs, RNA was extracted and then used to make the TCR library. In germline, CDR1 is MNHNY, CDR2 SVGAGI (reference sequence). The CDR3 extends over 16 amino acids. These data are also associated with another study on T cells in Graves' hyperthyroidism and ophthalmopathy.

The chain carries TRBV6-6 and TRBJ2-5, with TRBD2 identical over 9 bases. This receptor was taken from a woman aged 45-60 years with Graves disease. Sequencing used peripheral blood mononuclear cells (PBMCs), obtained at new diagnosis, from a patient treated with antithyroid drugs. The CDR3 sequence is CASSYSGAGGGETQNF. The DNA of the CDR3 is TGTGCCAGCAGTTACTCGGGAGCGGGAGGCGGGGAGACCCAGAACTTC.